The next 32 T cell receptor beta chains were all read from a single sample in a study of blood T cell repertoires in COVID-19. Using immunoSEQ multiplex PCR, the repertoire was profiled, and TCRdb retains in-frame clones only, with some absent. The profile shows more than 110,000 clones, about 86% of them singletons. The sample taken for sequencing was peripheral blood. These TCRs come from a middle-aged woman with acute or convalescent COVID-19.

The genes are TRBV7-9 and TRBJ1-2; D perhaps matches TRBD1 (5 bases). The CDR3 extends over 15 amino acids. V was clipped by 1 base and J by 4 bases, with 13 bases between them. Germline loops: CDR1 SEHNR, CDR2 FQNEAQ (reference sequence). CDR3 sequence reads: CASSLVAGGGYGYTF. For the CDR3, the DNA is TGTGCCAGCAGCTTAGTAGCCGGGGGTGGCTATGGCTACACCTTC.

The V gene is TRBV27, the J gene TRBJ1-5, with D unclear. Germline V lookup: CDR1 MNHEY, CDR2 SMNVEV (reference sequence). The CDR3 is made up of 13 amino acids. Trimming removed 8 bases from V and 7 bases from J, with 15 bases in between. The CDR3 DNA reads TGTGCCAGCGGCTCGGCGGACTGGCAGCCCCAGCATTTT. Protein product: CASGSADWQPQHF.

This sequence joins TRBV2 and TRBJ1-5; 9 nucleotides match TRBD1. Germline-derived CDR1 and CDR2 are SNHLY and FYNNEI. The CDR3 contains 14 residues. The V gene end was trimmed by 6 bases and the J gene end by 4 bases; junction bases not matched to a gene: 4. The CDR3 DNA is TGTGCCAGCAGAGGGGACAGGGAAAATCAGCCCCAGCATTTT. Protein sequence: CASRGDRENQPQHF.

The J gene is TRBJ2-2, the V gene TRBV4-3; D may be TRBD2 (5 bases). V was trimmed by 4 bases and J by 1 base, leaving 13 bases between them. Germline CDR1 reads LGHNA; CDR2 reads YSLEER. The CDR3 totals 16 residues. CDR3 in amino acids: CASSRQLRENTGELFF. DNA for the CDR3: TGCGCCAGCAGCCGCCAACTGAGGGAGAACACCGGGGAGCTGTTTTTT.

This clone was found a few times. V gene TRBV3-1 (or the pseudogene TRBV3-2) combines with J gene TRBJ1-1, with D hard to call. V was clipped by 1 base and J by 7 bases, with 16 bases between them. The CDR3 runs to 15 residues. Germline assignment: CDR1 LGHDT and CDR2 YNNKEL (reference sequence). The CDR3 spells CASSQVVDGSNEAFF. The CDR3 bases are TGTGCCAGCAGCCAAGTCGTCGACGGGTCTAATGAAGCTTTCTTT.

V and J are TRBV6-2 or TRBV6-3 and TRBJ2-6, with TRBD1 identical over 8 bases. Germline trimming cut 2 bases from V and 8 bases from J; bases unmatched to any gene: 8. This CDR3 has 16 residues. Germline CDR1 and CDR2: MNHEY and SVGEGT. The CDR3 sequence: CASSYRTGGWTNVLTF. DNA for the CDR3: TGTGCCAGCAGTTACCGTACAGGGGGGTGGACCAACGTCCTGACTTTC.

In this sample, this clone turned up once. V and J are TRBV12-3 or TRBV12-4 and TRBJ2-5; no reliable D call. The CDR3 is 13 residues long. Trimming shortened V by 5 bases and J by 1 base, and 8 bases separated the two germline ends. This CDR3 is CASSPFGQETQYF. The CDR3 region has the DNA TGTGCCAGCAGTCCTTTCGGCCAAGAGACCCAGTACTTC.

The chain has TRBV10-3 and TRBJ1-4, with 9 bases that match TRBD1. CDR3 length: 14 residues. V shed 4 bases and J 7 bases; nucleotides not matched to a gene: 4. The V gene's germline CDR1 is ENHRY and CDR2 SYGVKD. CDR3 residues: CAISAQGASEKLFF. The CDR3 DNA sequence: TGTGCCATCAGTGCACAGGGGGCCTCTGAAAAACTGTTTTTT.

The V gene is TRBV11-2, the J gene TRBJ2-7; 9 bases are a match to TRBD1. Germline CDR1 is SGHAT and CDR2 is FQNNGV. The CDR3 spans 15 residues. V was pared by 3 bases and J by 3 bases, with 6 bases of the junction left unmatched. The DNA of the CDR3 is TGTGCCAGCAGCTTTGGACAGGGGTTTATCTACGAGCAGTACTTC. Its protein product is CASSFGQGFIYEQYF.

J is TRBJ1-5 and V is TRBV4-3; D perhaps matches TRBD1 (5 bases). Germline lookup yields CDR1 LGHNA and CDR2 YSLEER. Trimming stripped 0 bases from V and 6 bases from J, with 12 bases between. The CDR3 contains 15 residues. CDR3 in amino acids: CASSQDFRVSQPQHF. The CDR3 region has the DNA TGCGCCAGCAGCCAAGATTTCAGGGTGAGTCAGCCCCAGCATTTT.

The gene calls are TRBV28 and TRBJ1-2; possibly TRBD1 for D (5 bases). The CDR3 has 11 residues. CDR1 MDHEN and CDR2 SYDVKM come from the germline V gene. Between the trimmed V and J ends, which lost 4 bases and 8 bases, there was a span of 8 bases. The CDR3 sequence is CASSSPGGYTF. The CDR3 nucleotides read TGTGCCAGCAGTTCTCCAGGGGGCTACACCTTC.

The V and J genes are TRBV7-8 and TRBJ1-5; 7 bases fit TRBD1. Germline lookup yields CDR1 SGHVS and CDR2 FQNEAQ. The CDR3 loop spans 16 amino acids. V trimming: 0 bases; J trimming: 7 bases; junction bases outside the gene matches: 9. The CDR3 bases are TGTGCCAGCAGCTTAGCGAACCGACAGGGCCGACAGCCCCAGCATTTT. Its translation is CASSLANRQGRQPQHF.

The chain uses TRBV27 and TRBJ1-2; 8 positions match TRBD1. V dropped 4 bases and J dropped 7; count of bases not matched to a gene: 5. The CDR3 contains 13 residues. The germline V gene encodes CDR1 MNHEY and CDR2 SMNVEV (reference sequence). Written as DNA, the CDR3 is TGTGCCAGCAGTTCTGGCAGGGGGCTTGGCTACACCTTC. Its protein is CASSSGRGLGYTF.

The rearrangement joins TRBV11-2 to TRBJ1-3; D is possibly TRBD1 (6 bases). There are 15 residues in the CDR3. The ends were cut back, 4 bases at V and 5 bases at J, with 15 bases in the middle. CDR1 SGHAT and CDR2 FQNNGV come from the germline V gene. The CDR3 region is CASSSRGSSRNTIYF. The CDR3 DNA is TGTGCCAGCAGCTCAAGGGGGTCCAGTCGAAACACCATATATTTT.

The chain joins TRBV11-1 to TRBJ2-5; possible D gene TRBD1, 5 bases. The CDR3 runs 13 residues. V lost 5 bases to trimming and J lost 5 bases, with 12 bases between them. Germline values: CDR1 SGHAT, CDR2 FQDESV (reference sequence). The CDR3 loop reads CASSTDPGETQYF. The CDR3 DNA reads as TGTGCCAGCAGCACGGACCCAGGGGAGACCCAGTACTTC.

This chain joins TRBV27 and TRBJ2-1; D remains ambiguous. The CDR3 sequence is 12 residues long. Between the trimmed V and J ends, which lost 3 bases and 6 bases, there was a span of 6 bases. Germline CDR1 is MNHEY and CDR2 is SMNVEV (reference sequence). The CDR3 bases are TGTGCCAGCAGTTTCTCCAGCAATGAGCAGTTCTTC. Protein sequence: CASSFSSNEQFF.

The rearrangement uses TRBV27 and TRBJ2-7, with 8 bases matching TRBD1. The junction had 7 bases not matched to a gene; V was cut back by 6 bases and J by 6 bases. Germline V gene data show CDR1 as MNHEY and CDR2 as SMNVEV (reference sequence). The CDR3 totals 13 residues. The CDR3 nucleotides read TGTGCCAGCAGATACGGACAGGGCGGCGAGCAGTACTTC. Its protein product is CASRYGQGGEQYF.

The chain has TRBV5-4 and TRBJ2-1, with TRBD2 matching over 10 bases. CDR1 is SGHNT and CDR2 is YYREEE in the germline V gene (reference sequence). The ends lost 1 base at V and 0 bases at J; junction bases unmatched: 1. This CDR3 comprises 16 residues. CDR3 sequence (DNA): TGTGCCAGCAGCTTGAGCGGGGGGGGCTCCTACAATGAGCAGTTCTTC. It codes for CASSLSGGGSYNEQFF.

V and J are TRBV5-1 and TRBJ1-5; D not resolved. This CDR3 has 15 amino acids. V gave up 0 bases and J gave up 3 bases, with 10 bases separating them. Germline V gene sequence: CDR1 SGHRS, CDR2 YFSETQ. In DNA, the CDR3 is TGCGCCAGCAGCTTGGACAGTCATGCCAATCAGCCCCAGCATTTT. Its translation is CASSLDSHANQPQHF.

The chain joins TRBV7-9 to TRBJ1-1; TRBD1 is a possible D gene (6 bases). V gave up 3 bases and J gave up 5 bases, with 13 bases separating them. The CDR3 runs 14 residues. Germline-derived CDR1 and CDR2 are SEHNR and FQNEAQ (reference sequence). Here the CDR3 reads CASSLDSPRTEAFF. The DNA of the CDR3 is TGTGCCAGCAGCTTGGACAGTCCTCGGACTGAAGCTTTCTTT.

The CDR3, as DNA: TGTGCCAGTAGTATTCCCGACAGGGTGTTTAACTATGGCTACACCTTC. This sequence encodes CASSIPDRVFNYGYTF. The chain employs TRBV19 and TRBJ1-2; TRBD1 agrees at 7 bases. Germline lookup yields CDR1 LNHDA and CDR2 SQIVND (reference sequence). V gave up 3 bases and J gave up 1 base; unmatched junction bases: 8. The CDR3 has 16 amino acids. Full variable domain (outside the CDR3, taken from reference TRBV19 and TRBJ1-2): DGGITQSPKYLFRKEGQNVTLSCEQNLNHDAMYWYRQDPGQGLRLIYYSQIVNDFQKGDIAEGYSVSREKKESFPLTVTSAQKNPTAFYLCASSIPDRVFNYGYTFGSGTRLTVV.

The chain joins TRBV5-1 to TRBJ2-3, with 7 nucleotides matching TRBD1. V shed 4 bases and J 5 bases; nucleotides not matched to a gene: 7. The CDR3 contains 14 residues. The germline V gene encodes CDR1 SGHRS and CDR2 YFSETQ. The CDR3 DNA is TGCGCCAGCAGCCCTGGACAGGTGGGAGATACGCAGTATTTT. Its protein product is CASSPGQVGDTQYF.

This clone has only a few counts. The rearrangement links TRBV7-2 to TRBJ1-1; D ambiguous. The CDR3 has 15 residues. Germline V gene lookup returns CDR1 SGHTA and CDR2 FQGNSA. V was pared by 3 bases and J by 1 base, with 12 bases between. The CDR3 region is CASSLRPDGNTEAFF. The CDR3 DNA is TGTGCCAGCAGCTTGCGGCCAGACGGGAACACTGAAGCTTTCTTT.

CDR3 residues: CASTSGGGLAGLYEQYF. CDR3 bases: TGTGCCAGCACCTCGGGGGGGGGACTAGCGGGTTTGTACGAGCAGTACTTC. The V gene is TRBV7-8, the J gene TRBJ2-7; 12 nucleotides align to TRBD2. CDR1 SGHVS and CDR2 FQNEAQ come from the germline V gene. The junction had 14 bases not matched to a gene; V was cut back by 7 bases and J by 4 bases. This CDR3 contains 17 residues.

The rearrangement uses TRBV4-1 and TRBJ1-1; D perhaps matches TRBD1 (5 bases). V lost 1 base and J 6 bases, leaving 18 bases between the germline ends. The CDR3 extends over 16 amino acids. The germline V gene encodes CDR1 MGHRA and CDR2 YSYEKL. In DNA form, the CDR3 reads TGCGCCAGCAGCCAAGCTTTCCGCGGGGGTTCGCCTGAAGCTTTCTTT. Amino acids: CASSQAFRGGSPEAFF.

This clone appeared once. The gene calls are TRBV25-1 and TRBJ2-1; D might be TRBD2 (5 bases). The V gene lost 4 bases and the J gene lost 6 bases, with 10 bases spanning the gap. The CDR3 covers 13 residues. Germline assignment: CDR1 MGHDK and CDR2 SYGVNS. CDR3 sequence (DNA): TGTGCCAGCAGTGTTACAGCGGCCAATGAGCAGTTCTTC. Translation: CASSVTAANEQFF.

CDR3 DNA sequence: TGTGCCAGCAGCTATCTAGCGGGGGCCTACGAGCAGTACTTC. Its translation is CASSYLAGAYEQYF. The rearrangement joins TRBV6-5 to TRBJ2-7, with 10 bases identical to TRBD2. Trimming cost V 6 bases and J 2 bases; bases outside gene matches: 4. Germline V gives CDR1 MNHEY, CDR2 SVGAGI. The CDR3 consists of 14 residues.

The DNA for the CDR3 is TGTGCCACCAGTGCGGGGACTAGCAGACCCACAGATACGCAGTATTTT. Its protein product is CATSAGTSRPTDTQYF. V and J are TRBV24-1 and TRBJ2-3; 9 bases line up with TRBD2. The CDR3 runs to 16 residues. CDR1 KGHDR and CDR2 SFDVKD come from the germline V gene. The V and J ends lost 5 bases and 2 bases, in that order; junction bases with no gene match: 7.

The chain recombines TRBV5-1 with TRBJ2-1; 8 positions match TRBD2. Looked up from germline, CDR1 is SGHRS and CDR2 is YFSETQ. V shed 4 bases and J 7 bases; nucleotides not matched to a gene: 13. This CDR3 spans 16 amino acids. The CDR3 loop reads CASSTARERGRNEQFF. The CDR3 DNA follows: TGCGCCAGCAGCACGGCGAGGGAGCGGGGGAGGAATGAGCAGTTCTTC. The full variable domain, its missing parts supplied by reference TRBV5-1 and TRBJ2-1, is KAGVTQTPRYLIKTRGQQVTLSCSPISGHRSVSWYQQTPGQGLQFLFEYFSETQRNKGNFPGRFSGRQFSNSRSEMNVSTLELGDSALYLCASSTARERGRNEQFFGPGTRLTVL.

This clone came up a few times. The chain has TRBV11-2 and TRBJ2-5; D call uncertain. V was trimmed by 3 bases and J by 2 bases, leaving 7 bases between them. The CDR3 has 13 amino acids. Germline assignment: CDR1 SGHAT and CDR2 FQNNGV. The CDR3 DNA is TGTGCCAGCAGCTTCGGTCCGCAAGAGACCCAGTACTTC. This sequence encodes CASSFGPQETQYF. Variable domain in full (rest from reference TRBV11-2 and TRBJ2-5): EAGVAQSPRYKIIEKRQSVAFWCNPISGHATLYWYQQILGQGPKLLIQFQNNGVVDDSQLPKDRFSAERLKGVDSTLKIQPAKLEDSAVYLCASSFGPQETQYFGPGTRLLVL.

This clone has only a few counts. The rearrangement links TRBV7-7 to TRBJ2-2, with TRBD2 as a possible D gene (6 bases). CDR1 is SSHAT and CDR2 is FNYEAQ in the germline V gene (reference sequence). This CDR3 comprises 15 residues. V lost 3 bases, J lost 5 bases, and 13 bases lay in between. CDR3 region: CASSLGGPGTGELFF. As DNA, the CDR3 is TGTGCCAGCAGCTTGGGGGGTCCGGGGACCGGGGAGCTGTTTTTT.

The rearrangement joins TRBV18 to TRBJ1-1; D is undetermined. The CDR3 contains 12 residues. Germline V gives CDR1 KGHSH, CDR2 LQKENI. V was shortened by 3 bases and J by 6 bases, with 8 bases between the two germline ends. The CDR3 sequence is CASSPASAEAFF. The CDR3 nucleotides read TGTGCCAGCTCACCCGCCAGTGCTGAAGCTTTCTTT.